These 4 T cell receptor beta chains came from one sample sequenced in a study of T cells in women clearing cervical HPV infection. Sequencing was performed with immunoSEQ multiplex PCR; in TCRdb, only in-frame clones are kept and a portion is missing. In total, the table holds more than 20,000 clones. Sequencing was carried out using blood buffy coat. These receptors originate from a woman between 18 and 69 years old with a cervical HPV16 infection that either progressed to CIN3+ or cleared (not recorded which).

Comments on this clone: The read terminates 3 residues ahead of where the CDR3 ends, so the germline J gene completes it. The chain uses TRBV7-8 and TRBJ2-5; D is perhaps TRBD1 (6 bases). Germline V CDR1 and CDR2: SGHVS, FQNEAQ. Trimming removed 1 base from V and 3 bases from J, with 6 bases in between. The CDR3 spans 13 residues. The CDR3 spells CASSLDREETQYF. The CDR3 bases that were read are TGTGCCAGCAGCTTAGACAGGGAAGAGACC.

This CDR3 is CASSTPGGPWNEQFF. Incomplete CDR3 DNA: TGTGCCAGCAGCACCCCGGGGGGGCCGTGGAATGAG. The chain uses TRBV11-1 and TRBJ2-1; 8 bases agree with TRBD2. The read stops 3 residues short of the end of the CDR3; the missing end is completed from the germline J gene. The J segment lost 7 bases and the V segment lost 5 bases, leaving 10 bases of the junction unmatched. This CDR3 spans 15 amino acids. Germline-derived CDR1 and CDR2 are SGHAT and FQDESV (reference sequence).

A remark on this clone: The read terminates 3 residues before the CDR3 end, so the remaining end is supplied by the germline J gene. The chain couples TRBV2 to TRBJ2-7, with D perhaps assigned TRBD1 or TRBD2 (6 bases each). The germline V gene encodes CDR1 SNHLY and CDR2 FYNNEI. Trimming stripped 5 bases from V and 6 bases from J, with 14 bases between. The CDR3 spans 13 residues. Incomplete CDR3 DNA: TGTGCCAGCAGTAACAGGGCGGAGGGCGAG. Translation gives CASSNRAEGE. The whole CDR3 is CASSNRAEGEQYF.

CDR3 amino acids: CASSESGGTGYEKLFF. Partial CDR3 DNA: TGTGCCAGCAGTGAAAGCGGCGGGACAGGGTATGAAAAA. The chain joins TRBV2 to TRBJ1-4; 9 bases line up with TRBD1. Coverage ceases 3 residues before the CDR3 finishes, and the germline J gene fills in the end. The V gene's germline CDR1 is SNHLY and CDR2 FYNNEI. V shed 2 bases, J shed 6 bases, and the junction held 7 bases outside the gene matches. The CDR3 covers 16 residues. The complete variable domain, with remaining parts taken from reference TRBV2 and TRBJ1-4, reads EPEVTQTPSHQVTQMGQEVILRCVPISNHLYFYWYRQILGQKVEFLVSFYNNEISEKSEIFDDQFSVERPDGSNFTLKIRSTKLEDSAMYFCASSESGGTGYEKLFFGSGTQLSVL.